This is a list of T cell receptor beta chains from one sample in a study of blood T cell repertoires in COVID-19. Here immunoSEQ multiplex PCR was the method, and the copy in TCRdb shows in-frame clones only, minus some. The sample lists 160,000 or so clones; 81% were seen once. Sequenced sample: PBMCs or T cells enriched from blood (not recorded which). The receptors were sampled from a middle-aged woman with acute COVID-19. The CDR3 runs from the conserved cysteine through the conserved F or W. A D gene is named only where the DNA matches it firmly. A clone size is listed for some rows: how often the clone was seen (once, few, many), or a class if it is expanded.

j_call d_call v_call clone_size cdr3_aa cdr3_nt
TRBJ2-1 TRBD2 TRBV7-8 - CASSLAVRLAKGGEQFF TGTGCCAGCAGCTTAGCGGTTCGACTAGCGAAAGGGGGGGAGCAGTTCTTC
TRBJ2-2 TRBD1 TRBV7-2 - CASSSQGAGGWSGELFF TGTGCCAGCAGCTCACAGGGGGCCGGTGGTTGGAGCGGGGAGCTGTTTTTT
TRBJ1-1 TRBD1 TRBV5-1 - CASSLEAGGNTEAFF TGCGCCAGCAGCTTGGAGGCAGGGGGGAACACTGAAGCTTTCTTT
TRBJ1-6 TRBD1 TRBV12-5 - CASGQGASYNSPLHF TGTGCTAGTGGGCAGGGGGCTTCCTATAATTCACCCCTCCACTTT
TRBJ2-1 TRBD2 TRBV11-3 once CASSSGLAGGRGNEQFF TGTGCCAGCAGCTCGGGACTAGCGGGAGGGCGGGGCAATGAGCAGTTCTTC
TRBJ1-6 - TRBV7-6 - CASRPGASSPLHF TGTGCCAGCAGACCAGGGGCAAGTTCACCCCTCCACTTT
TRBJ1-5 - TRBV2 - CASSDWRGSNQPQHF TGTGCCAGCAGTGACTGGAGGGGTAGCAATCAGCCCCAGCATTTT
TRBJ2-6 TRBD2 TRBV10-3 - CAISDILAGDIGANVLTF TGTGCCATCAGTGACATTCTAGCGGGAGATATTGGGGCCAACGTCCTGACTTTC
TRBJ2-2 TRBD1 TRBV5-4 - CASSPELTGGTGELFF TGTGCCAGCAGCCCAGAACTGACAGGGGGCACCGGGGAGCTGTTTTTT
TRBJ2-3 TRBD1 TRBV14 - CASSRTGVKDTQYF TGTGCCAGCAGCCGCACAGGGGTAAAAGATACGCAGTATTTT